This is a list of T cell receptor beta chains from one sample in a study of graft-versus-host responses after intestinal transplantation. What these receptors recognize is not known. Generated by immunoSEQ multiplex PCR, the TCRdb table keeps only in-frame clones and is missing some. The sample consists of around 130,000 clones, just over 90% of them appearing once. The sequencing used unstimulated CD4+ T cells sorted from spleen or lymph node cells, collected before intestinal transplant. The receptor source for this set is a human donor who received an intestinal transplant. Both conserved end residues are part of each CDR3. D genes are given only for firm matches. Only some rows state a clone size, as once, few, many or a class for expanded clones.

abundance	v_gene	j_gene	d_gene	CDR3nt	CDR3aa
.	TRBV9	TRBJ1-1	.	TGTGCCAGCAGCGTAGACCCCCCGGGCGGTTTGAACACTGAAGCTTTCTTT	CASSVDPPGGLNTEAFF
.	TRBV9	TRBJ1-1	.	TGTGCCAGCAACCCGGGGGACACTCCGAACACTGAAGCTTTCTTT	CASNPGDTPNTEAFF
.	TRBV11-2	TRBJ1-4	TRBD1	TGTGCCAGCAGCTCATTACAGGGGAGGAATGAAAAACTGTTTTTT	CASSSLQGRNEKLFF
.	TRBV2	TRBJ1-1	.	TGTGCCAGCAGCCCGACAGTCATGAACACTGAAGCTTTCTTT	CASSPTVMNTEAFF
.	TRBV6-1	TRBJ1-1	.	TGTGCCAGCAAAAGGAGTGAAGCTTTCTTT	CASKRSEAFF
.	TRBV18	TRBJ1-6	.	TGTGCCAGCTCACCCCGATCCGAGGTAGTGAATTCACCCCTCCACTTT	CASSPRSEVVNSPLHF
.	TRBV19	TRBJ1-1	.	TGTGCCAGCAGGGTCATGGGGGATTCTGAAGCTTTCTTT	CASRVMGDSEAFF
.	TRBV7-9	TRBJ2-1	.	TGTGCCAGCAGCTTAGAGTTTCACAATGAGCAGTTCTTC	CASSLEFHNEQFF
.	TRBV4-2	TRBJ1-2	.	TGTGCCAGCAGCCAGGGGGAAAACTATGGCTACACCTTC	CASSQGENYGYTF
.	TRBV11-2	TRBJ2-1	.	TGTGCCAGCAGCTTAGATGGGTACAATGAGCAGTTCTTC	CASSLDGYNEQFF
.	TRBV18	TRBJ2-1	TRBD2	TGTGCCAGCTCAACTAGCGGCACGTACAATGAGCAGTTCTTC	CASSTSGTYNEQFF
.	TRBV10-3	TRBJ2-5	TRBD1	TGTGCCATCAGCCCGACAGGGAACCAAGAGACCCAGTACTTC	CAISPTGNQETQYF
.	TRBV6-1	TRBJ1-6	.	TGTGCCAGCAGTGTGACGTCACCCCTCCACTTT	CASSVTSPLHF
.	TRBV18	TRBJ2-7	.	TGTGCCAGCTCACCCCGGGGCTCGGAGGGCGAGCAGTACTTC	CASSPRGSEGEQYF
.	TRBV12-5	TRBJ1-5	TRBD1	TGTGCTAGTGGTCCGCTGACAGGGGGCTGGGGTCAGCCCCAGCATTTT	CASGPLTGGWGQPQHF
.	TRBV2	TRBJ2-7	TRBD1	TGTGCCAGCGGCACAGGGGGATACTACGAGCAGTACTTC	CASGTGGYYEQYF
.	TRBV12-5	TRBJ1-5	TRBD1	TGTGCTAGTGGCTGGACAGGGGCCCAGCCCCAGCATTTT	CASGWTGAQPQHF
.	TRBV10-3	TRBJ2-3	TRBD2	TGTGCCATCAGTGAGTCGGGGGGGACCGATCCAGATACGCAGTATTTT	CAISESGGTDPDTQYF
.	TRBV10-3	TRBJ1-2	.	TGTGCCATCAGTGACCAGGGAGGGGGCTACACCTTC	CAISDQGGGYTF
.	TRBV27	TRBJ1-6	TRBD1	TGTGCCAGCAGTACCCTTCTCCGAAAGACAGGGAGAAATTCACCCCTCCACTTT	CASSTLLRKTGRNSPLHF
.	TRBV5-6	TRBJ2-5	.	TGTGCCAGCAGCTTGGCTATAAGAGGAGGGACCCAGTACTTC	CASSLAIRGGTQYF
.	TRBV6-1	TRBJ1-2	.	TGTGCCAGCAGTTCCCCGGTCGACGGACACTATGGCTACACCTTC	CASSSPVDGHYGYTF
few	TRBV5-1	TRBJ1-3	TRBD1	TGCGCCAGCAGCTCCCTAGGGACAGGAGGAAACACCATATATTTT	CASSSLGTGGNTIYF
.	TRBV5-1	TRBJ2-3	TRBD2	TGCGCCAGCAGCTCTAGCGGGAGGATCACAGATACGCAGTATTTT	CASSSSGRITDTQYF
.	TRBV4-1	TRBJ2-3	.	TGCGCCAGCAGCCAATCCGGGGTGCGCACAGATACGCAGTATTTT	CASSQSGVRTDTQYF
.	TRBV19	TRBJ2-3	.	TGTGCCAGTAGTATAGAACAGGCCACAGTGCCGCAGTATTTT	CASSIEQATVPQYF
.	TRBV18	TRBJ1-5	.	TGTGCCAGCTCCCTTATTGGGGGCCGAAATCAGCCCCAGCATTTT	CASSLIGGRNQPQHF
few	TRBV29-1	TRBJ2-3	.	TGCAGCGTTGGGGGGGTTTTGGGGACAGATACGCAGTATTTT	CSVGGVLGTDTQYF
few	TRBV5-1	TRBJ2-7	.	TGCGCCAGCAGCCCTCATCTGGGGGGGACACCCTACGAGCAGTACTTC	CASSPHLGGTPYEQYF
once	TRBV15	TRBJ2-7	.	TGTGCCACCAGCAGAGTGGGGCAGGGCTACGAGCAGTACTTC	CATSRVGQGYEQYF
.	TRBV4-1	TRBJ1-2	.	TGCGCCAGCAGCCAACTCGACGGCCCCTCGAATGGCTACACCTTC	CASSQLDGPSNGYTF
.	TRBV7-2	TRBJ2-7	TRBD2	TGTGCCAGCAGGGGGGGACTAGCCTACGAGCAGTACTTC	CASRGGLAYEQYF
.	TRBV7-9	TRBJ1-6	TRBD1	TGTGCCAGCAGCTGGGGACAGCGAGATTCACCCCTCCACTTT	CASSWGQRDSPLHF
.	TRBV11-2	TRBJ2-5	.	TGTGCCAGCAGCTCGGTCCCGAGAGGAGAGACCCAGTACTTC	CASSSVPRGETQYF
.	TRBV6-1	TRBJ2-3	.	TGTGCCAGCAGTGAGGTAGTGGGCACAGATACGCAGTATTTT	CASSEVVGTDTQYF
.	TRBV5-5	TRBJ2-5	.	TGTGCCAGCAGCCCTCACCTAATACAAGAGACCCAGTACTTC	CASSPHLIQETQYF
few	TRBV18	TRBJ2-7	.	TGTGCCAGCTCACGGATTAGCCCTACTAGTATATCCGCCGGGCAGTACTTC	CASSRISPTSISAGQYF
once	TRBV12-5	TRBJ1-2	.	TGTGCTAGTGGTTTGACGGCGTCTCAGGTGGGCTACACCTTC	CASGLTASQVGYTF
.	TRBV7-9	TRBJ2-2	.	TGTGCCAGCAGCCAGGACGGATCCGGGGAGCTGTTTTTT	CASSQDGSGELFF
.	TRBV10-3	TRBJ1-2	.	TGTGCCATCAGAAGCGATGGGGAGGGGGTCTATGGCTACACCTTC	CAIRSDGEGVYGYTF
.	TRBV9	TRBJ2-1	.	TGTGCCAGCAGCGTAGGGCCCCCGAGGCATGAGCAGTTCTTC	CASSVGPPRHEQFF
.	TRBV7-2	TRBJ1-1	.	TGTGCCAGCAGCTTAACAGAGGACACTGAAGCTTTCTTT	CASSLTEDTEAFF
.	TRBV5-4	TRBJ2-7	.	TGTGCCAGCAGCTTAGAGGGACAAAGCTACGAGCAGTACTTC	CASSLEGQSYEQYF
.	TRBV7-9	TRBJ2-2	TRBD1	TGTGCCAGCAGCAAAGTTCCGGGACAGGGGGCGGACGGGGAGCTGTTTTTT	CASSKVPGQGADGELFF
.	TRBV5-1	TRBJ2-3	.	TGCGCCAGCAGCTTACCGGCGCAGCCGCAGTATTTT	CASSLPAQPQYF
.	TRBV6-1	TRBJ2-1	TRBD1	TGTGCCAGCAGTGAAGCACCCCCCGGACAGGGGGCTTATGAGCAGTTCTTC	CASSEAPPGQGAYEQFF
.	TRBV2	TRBJ2-2	TRBD2	TGTGCCAGCAGCCGACTAGCGGGGGGGCCTAGGACCGGGGAGCTGTTTTTT	CASSRLAGGPRTGELFF
once	TRBV11-2	TRBJ2-1	TRBD1	TGTGCCAGCAGCTCGGGACAGACTTACAATGAGCAGTTCTTC	CASSSGQTYNEQFF
.	TRBV9	TRBJ1-2	.	TGTGCCAGCAGCGTAGGCGGTCGAGGCTACACCTTC	CASSVGGRGYTF
.	TRBV20-1	TRBJ1-1	.	TGCAGTGCTAGAGACACTGAAGCTTTCTTT	CSARDTEAFF
.	TRBV7-9	TRBJ1-1	.	TGTGCCAGCAGCTTTGTCATGAACACTGAAGCTTTCTTT	CASSFVMNTEAFF
.	TRBV2	TRBJ1-5	TRBD1	TGTGCCAGCAGTCCTCATGCCGGGACAGGCGGGGCCGTAAGCAATCAGCCCCAGCATTTT	CASSPHAGTGGAVSNQPQHF
.	TRBV19	TRBJ2-2	TRBD1	TGTGCCAGCAACAGACAGGGGAACACCGGGGAGCTGTTTTTT	CASNRQGNTGELFF
once	TRBV6-5	TRBJ1-1	TRBD1	TGTGCCAGCAGTTACCAGGGGGTTTTGAACACTGAAGCTTTCTTT	CASSYQGVLNTEAFF
.	TRBV15	TRBJ2-5	.	TGTGCCACCAGCAGAGGGACGGGGACGGTCGAGACCCAGTACTTC	CATSRGTGTVETQYF
once	TRBV5-1	TRBJ2-2	.	TGCGCCAGCAGCTTGACGGGTCACACCGGGGAGCTGTTTTTT	CASSLTGHTGELFF
.	TRBV6-5	TRBJ1-2	.	TGTGCCAGCAGTTACTCGACCGTGGGTTTGGACGGCTACACCTTC	CASSYSTVGLDGYTF
few	TRBV19	TRBJ1-2	.	TGTGCCAGTAGTCCGACCGGTTATGGCTACACCTTC	CASSPTGYGYTF
once	TRBV11-1	TRBJ2-7	TRBD1	TGTGCCAGCAGCTTATCTCCGGACAGGAGCTCCTACGAGCAGTACTTC	CASSLSPDRSSYEQYF
.	TRBV5-4	TRBJ1-2	TRBD1	TGTGCCAGCAGCTTGGGACAGGGACCTAATTTCTATGGCTACACCTTC	CASSLGQGPNFYGYTF